This T cell receptor (beta chain) was recorded in a study of T-cell memory formation after mild COVID-19. A single record per CDR3 protein comes from TCRdb applying MiXCR to the 5' RACE reads. This sample has 250,000 to 300,000 distinct CDR3 sequences; 16% occur once, and the top ten carry roughly 24%. CDR1 MGHRA and CDR2 YSYEKL come from the germline V gene. V was cut by 1 base and J by 7 bases, with 17 bases left in between. This CDR3 has 15 amino acids. The chain carries TRBV4-1 and TRBJ2-7; D possibly corresponds to TRBD1 (5 bases). Sequenced: PBMCs or a T cell subset sorted from them (not recorded which). The sequence was obtained from a man younger than 35 who had mild COVID-19 (a few samples of this study predate the infection). Cell type and time point are not known. CDR3 bases: TGCGCCAGCAGCCAAGGGCTAGGGGAAGTAAGGGAGCAGTACTTC. Translated: CASSQGLGEVREQYF.